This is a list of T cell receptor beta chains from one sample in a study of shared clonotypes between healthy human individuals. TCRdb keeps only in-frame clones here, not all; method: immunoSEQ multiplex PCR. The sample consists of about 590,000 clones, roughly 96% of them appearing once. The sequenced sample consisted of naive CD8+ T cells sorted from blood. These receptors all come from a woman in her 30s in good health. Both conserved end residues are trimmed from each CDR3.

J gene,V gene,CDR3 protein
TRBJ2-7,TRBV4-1,ASSQVWPAPSSYEQY
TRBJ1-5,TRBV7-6,ASSAGGSNQPQH
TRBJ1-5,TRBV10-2,ASRGTGGDNQPQH
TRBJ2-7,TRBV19,ASSPGQGPYEQY
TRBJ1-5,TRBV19,ASLRRGASNQPQH
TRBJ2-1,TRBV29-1,SVFSSEQF
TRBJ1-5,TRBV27,ASSLTGGNQPQH
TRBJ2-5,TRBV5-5,ASTRVPRNQETQY
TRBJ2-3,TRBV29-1,SVGAVVGTDTQY
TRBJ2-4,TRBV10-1,ASIPGGVAKNIQY
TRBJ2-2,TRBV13,ASSLAPGSGTTGELF
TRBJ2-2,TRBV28,ASHGWGDTGELF
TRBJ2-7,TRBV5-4,ASSFRGADEQY
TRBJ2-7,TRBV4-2,ASSQDRGLAYEQY
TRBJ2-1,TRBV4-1,ASSQSGGQF
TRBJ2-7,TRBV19,ASSPGQGVTYEQY
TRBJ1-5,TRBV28,ASSLGWGQPQH
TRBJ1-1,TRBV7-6,ASSLGGVGTEAF
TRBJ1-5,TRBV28,ASSEVGGQPQH
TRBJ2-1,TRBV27,ASMTGGSYNEQF